Listed below are T cell receptor beta chains from one sample, sequenced in a study of cytomegalovirus exposure and HLA in healthy donors. TCRdb keeps only in-frame clones here, not all; method: immunoSEQ multiplex PCR. Here the sample spans approximately 170,000 clones, about 65% being singletons. Specimen: PBMCs. The origin of the receptors is a woman under 30 in good health and CMV-seropositive. The CDR3 runs from the conserved cysteine through the conserved F or W. The D gene is left open where the match is weak. Only some rows state a clone size, as once, few, many or a class for expanded clones.

v_call: TRBV18; clone_size: NA; j_call: TRBJ2-7; d_call: NA; cdr3_nt: TGTGCCAGCTCACAGGGGGCGGGAGAGCAGTACTTC; cdr3_aa: CASSQGAGEQYF
v_call: TRBV5-1; clone_size: few; j_call: TRBJ2-7; d_call: TRBD1; cdr3_nt: TGCGCCAGCAGCCCAAGACAGGGGGCGGTCTACGAGCAGTACTTC; cdr3_aa: CASSPRQGAVYEQYF
v_call: TRBV25-1; clone_size: once; j_call: TRBJ2-3; d_call: NA; cdr3_nt: TGTGCCAGCAGTGACAGTAGCACAGATACGCAGTATTTT; cdr3_aa: CASSDSSTDTQYF
v_call: TRBV7-9; clone_size: few; j_call: TRBJ2-1; d_call: NA; cdr3_nt: TGTGCCATAGACATCGAGCAGTTCTTC; cdr3_aa: CAIDIEQFF
v_call: TRBV25-1; clone_size: NA; j_call: TRBJ2-7; d_call: NA; cdr3_nt: TGTGCCAGCAGCCGCTTCTACGAGCAGTACTTC; cdr3_aa: CASSRFYEQYF
v_call: TRBV2; clone_size: few; j_call: TRBJ2-3; d_call: NA; cdr3_nt: TGTGCCAGCGAAGCCGTGGAGCGCACAGATACGCAGTATTTT; cdr3_aa: CASEAVERTDTQYF
v_call: TRBV27; clone_size: NA; j_call: TRBJ2-7; d_call: NA; cdr3_nt: TGTGCCAGCAGTTTATCTGCCGGTACCTACGAGCAGTACTTC; cdr3_aa: CASSLSAGTYEQYF
v_call: TRBV30; clone_size: NA; j_call: TRBJ1-2; d_call: TRBD1; cdr3_nt: TGTGCCTGGAGGGGGACAGGCGGTTATGGCTACACCTTC; cdr3_aa: CAWRGTGGYGYTF
v_call: TRBV27; clone_size: NA; j_call: TRBJ1-1; d_call: NA; cdr3_nt: TGTGCCAGCACAAAGGTCCCACAGGGGAACACTGAAGCTTTCTTT; cdr3_aa: CASTKVPQGNTEAFF
v_call: TRBV2; clone_size: NA; j_call: TRBJ2-1; d_call: TRBD2; cdr3_nt: TGTGCCAGCAGTGAAAAGCGGGGGAACTACAATGAGCAGTTCTTC; cdr3_aa: CASSEKRGNYNEQFF
v_call: TRBV27; clone_size: NA; j_call: TRBJ2-1; d_call: TRBD2; cdr3_nt: TGTGCCAGCGGGGGGTTTCGTCAGTCCGGGACTAGCGGAAACAATGAGCAGTTCTTC; cdr3_aa: CASGGFRQSGTSGNNEQFF
v_call: TRBV7-9; clone_size: NA; j_call: TRBJ2-1; d_call: TRBD1; cdr3_nt: TGTGCCAGCAGCTCGGGGGGACAGGGGGGGCCCTACAATGAGCAGTTCTTC; cdr3_aa: CASSSGGQGGPYNEQFF
v_call: TRBV6-5; clone_size: NA; j_call: TRBJ1-2; d_call: NA; cdr3_nt: TGTGCCAGCAGTTACTCGAGCGGGGGCGCCTATGGCTACACCTTC; cdr3_aa: CASSYSSGGAYGYTF
v_call: TRBV10-3; clone_size: NA; j_call: TRBJ1-2; d_call: NA; cdr3_nt: TGTGCCATCAGTGAGACAGGGAGCAGATGGGGCTACACCTTC; cdr3_aa: CAISETGSRWGYTF
v_call: TRBV10-3; clone_size: once; j_call: TRBJ1-5; d_call: NA; cdr3_nt: TGTGCCATCAATCCCTCGTTTGATCAGCCCCAGCATTTT; cdr3_aa: CAINPSFDQPQHF
v_call: TRBV4-3; clone_size: NA; j_call: TRBJ2-5; d_call: TRBD1; cdr3_nt: TGCGCCAGCAGCCAAGATTGGACAGGGGCCCTCGCAGAGACCCAGTACTTC; cdr3_aa: CASSQDWTGALAETQYF
v_call: TRBV5-4; clone_size: NA; j_call: TRBJ2-2; d_call: NA; cdr3_nt: TGTGCCAGCAGCTCCAGTGGGGGGACCGGGGAGCTGTTTTTT; cdr3_aa: CASSSSGGTGELFF
v_call: TRBV30; clone_size: NA; j_call: TRBJ2-1; d_call: NA; cdr3_nt: TGTGCCTGGAGTAGCCCAAGTGAGCAGTTCTTC; cdr3_aa: CAWSSPSEQFF
v_call: TRBV7-9; clone_size: NA; j_call: TRBJ1-4; d_call: NA; cdr3_nt: TGTGCCAGCACCCCGGCCCGGGTTAAGAATGAAAAACTGTTTTTT; cdr3_aa: CASTPARVKNEKLFF
v_call: TRBV4-1; clone_size: NA; j_call: TRBJ2-3; d_call: NA; cdr3_nt: TGCGCCAGCAGCCAACGGGACTTCGGGGGGCCAGATACGCAGTATTTT; cdr3_aa: CASSQRDFGGPDTQYF
v_call: TRBV28; clone_size: NA; j_call: TRBJ2-3; d_call: TRBD1; cdr3_nt: TGTGCCAGCAGGGCCGGGACAGGGGTTCTAGATACGCAGTATTTT; cdr3_aa: CASRAGTGVLDTQYF
v_call: TRBV5-1; clone_size: NA; j_call: TRBJ1-1; d_call: TRBD1; cdr3_nt: TGCGCCAGCAGCTTCGAGGGGGCCTACACTGAAGCTTTCTTT; cdr3_aa: CASSFEGAYTEAFF
v_call: TRBV2; clone_size: NA; j_call: TRBJ2-7; d_call: TRBD1; cdr3_nt: TGTGCCAGCAGTTTAAACAGGGGTGACGAGCAGTACTTC; cdr3_aa: CASSLNRGDEQYF
v_call: TRBV27; clone_size: NA; j_call: TRBJ2-2; d_call: TRBD2; cdr3_nt: TGTGCCAGCAGCCCCCGGGGGGGCGACACCGGGGAGCTGTTTTTT; cdr3_aa: CASSPRGGDTGELFF
v_call: TRBV6-5; clone_size: few; j_call: TRBJ1-5; d_call: NA; cdr3_nt: TGTGCCAGCAGTTGGTCGGACCCGAGGGGCAATCAGCCCCAGCATTTT; cdr3_aa: CASSWSDPRGNQPQHF
v_call: TRBV11-2; clone_size: NA; j_call: TRBJ2-7; d_call: TRBD2; cdr3_nt: TGTGCCAGCAGCCCGGGACTAGCGATAACCTACGAGCAGTACTTC; cdr3_aa: CASSPGLAITYEQYF
v_call: TRBV5-1; clone_size: few; j_call: TRBJ2-1; d_call: NA; cdr3_nt: TGCGCCAGCAGCTTGGCGGGGAACAATGAGCAGTTCTTC; cdr3_aa: CASSLAGNNEQFF
v_call: TRBV15; clone_size: once; j_call: TRBJ2-1; d_call: TRBD1; cdr3_nt: TGTGCCACCAGCAGACCGGGACAGCCCCAAATCCGCAATGAGCAGTTCTTC; cdr3_aa: CATSRPGQPQIRNEQFF
v_call: TRBV2; clone_size: few; j_call: TRBJ2-5; d_call: TRBD1; cdr3_nt: TGTGCCAGCACCGGGACAGAGCAAGAGACCCAGTACTTC; cdr3_aa: CASTGTEQETQYF
v_call: TRBV10-3; clone_size: NA; j_call: TRBJ1-4; d_call: TRBD1; cdr3_nt: TGTGCCACCTCGGGACAGGGTCAGGAAAAACTGTTTTTT; cdr3_aa: CATSGQGQEKLFF
v_call: TRBV30; clone_size: NA; j_call: TRBJ1-2; d_call: NA; cdr3_nt: TGTGCCTGGAGAAAGGTGGAAGGGGGGGTATATGGCTACACCTTC; cdr3_aa: CAWRKVEGGVYGYTF
v_call: TRBV7-8; clone_size: NA; j_call: TRBJ1-1; d_call: NA; cdr3_nt: TGTGCCAGCAGCTCGCCTCAGGGGATGAACACTGAAGCTTTCTTT; cdr3_aa: CASSSPQGMNTEAFF
v_call: TRBV20-1; clone_size: NA; j_call: TRBJ1-2; d_call: TRBD1; cdr3_nt: TGCAGTGCCGTGGACAGGGGAGGCTACACCTTC; cdr3_aa: CSAVDRGGYTF
v_call: TRBV2; clone_size: NA; j_call: TRBJ2-7; d_call: NA; cdr3_nt: TGTGCCAGCACCCGTAAAGAGGGGGTTAAGCAGTACTTC; cdr3_aa: CASTRKEGVKQYF
v_call: TRBV19; clone_size: NA; j_call: TRBJ1-1; d_call: NA; cdr3_nt: TGTGCCAGTAGTATGGGAACAAGGGGAATTCCTGAAGCTTTCTTT; cdr3_aa: CASSMGTRGIPEAFF
v_call: TRBV5-1; clone_size: NA; j_call: TRBJ2-2; d_call: NA; cdr3_nt: TGCGCCAGCAGCTTGGTTACAGGGAATCCCGGGGAGCTGTTTTTT; cdr3_aa: CASSLVTGNPGELFF
v_call: TRBV15; clone_size: NA; j_call: TRBJ1-4; d_call: TRBD1; cdr3_nt: TGTGCCACCAGCGGAGGGGGCGGGACAGCTAATGAAAAACTGTTTTTT; cdr3_aa: CATSGGGGTANEKLFF
v_call: TRBV7-3; clone_size: few; j_call: TRBJ2-7; d_call: TRBD1; cdr3_nt: TGTGCCAGCAGCTTAGAAGCCACAGGGGCTTTCTACGAGCAGTACTTC; cdr3_aa: CASSLEATGAFYEQYF
v_call: TRBV30; clone_size: NA; j_call: TRBJ1-1; d_call: TRBD1; cdr3_nt: TGTGCCTGGAGTACCCGACAGGGAATCACTGAAGCTTTCTTT; cdr3_aa: CAWSTRQGITEAFF
v_call: TRBV2; clone_size: few; j_call: TRBJ2-7; d_call: TRBD2; cdr3_nt: TGTGCCAGCAAACCGGGACTAGCGGGGGGCGGGGAGCAGTACTTC; cdr3_aa: CASKPGLAGGGEQYF
v_call: TRBV12-5; clone_size: NA; j_call: TRBJ2-7; d_call: NA; cdr3_nt: TGTGCTAGTGCCCTGACAGGATCCTACGAGCAGTACTTC; cdr3_aa: CASALTGSYEQYF
v_call: TRBV6-5; clone_size: NA; j_call: TRBJ1-2; d_call: TRBD1; cdr3_nt: TGTGCCAGCAGTTACAAAGGGGGCAACTATGGCTACACCTTC; cdr3_aa: CASSYKGGNYGYTF
v_call: TRBV30; clone_size: NA; j_call: TRBJ1-4; d_call: NA; cdr3_nt: TGTGCCTGCAAACCCGGAACTAATGAAAAACTGTTTTTT; cdr3_aa: CACKPGTNEKLFF
v_call: TRBV6-6; clone_size: NA; j_call: TRBJ2-7; d_call: NA; cdr3_nt: TGTGCCAGCAATCCCAAGAAGGGGTCCTACGAGCAGTACTTC; cdr3_aa: CASNPKKGSYEQYF
v_call: TRBV6-5; clone_size: NA; j_call: TRBJ1-3; d_call: NA; cdr3_nt: TGTGCCAGCAGTTACCAGGGAGGAAACACCATATATTTT; cdr3_aa: CASSYQGGNTIYF
v_call: TRBV29-1; clone_size: NA; j_call: TRBJ1-2; d_call: NA; cdr3_nt: TGCAGCGTTGATATACAGGGCCCGTACTATGGCTACACCTTC; cdr3_aa: CSVDIQGPYYGYTF
v_call: TRBV27; clone_size: NA; j_call: TRBJ1-2; d_call: NA; cdr3_nt: TGTGCCAGCAGAATTCAGGGGTCTAACTATGGCTACACCTTC; cdr3_aa: CASRIQGSNYGYTF
v_call: TRBV4-2; clone_size: NA; j_call: TRBJ1-2; d_call: NA; cdr3_nt: TGTGCCAGCAGTCGAGGGGGGAGGGAAGGCTACACCTTC; cdr3_aa: CASSRGGREGYTF
v_call: TRBV27; clone_size: NA; j_call: TRBJ2-3; d_call: NA; cdr3_nt: TGTGCCACCACCCGAACTAGCAAGAGCACAGATACGCAGTATTTT; cdr3_aa: CATTRTSKSTDTQYF
v_call: TRBV5-1; clone_size: NA; j_call: TRBJ1-3; d_call: TRBD1; cdr3_nt: TGCGCCAGCAGCTTATCCGGCCCAGGGGGTCTTGGAAACACCATATATTTT; cdr3_aa: CASSLSGPGGLGNTIYF
v_call: TRBV27; clone_size: NA; j_call: TRBJ2-3; d_call: TRBD2; cdr3_nt: TGTGCCAGCAGTTTCCGGCGGGAGAGGATGGAAACGCAGTATTTT; cdr3_aa: CASSFRRERMETQYF